This entry is about one TCR beta chain. The target antigen is unknown. The entry originates in a study of pediatric ulcerative colitis. Study findings and constraints: Blood-rectal clonal overlap within each person was significantly higher in ulcerative colitis patients than controls.

Before the diagnostic colonoscopy, ulcerative colitis patients were free of immunosuppressive medication. Profiled with immunoSEQ multiplex PCR; TCRdb holds only in-frame clones, not every one. The sample lists 60,000 to 75,000 clones, 77% seen once, with 4% to 6.5% in the top ten. Sequences were obtained from blood. The source of this sequence is a boy under 18 with moderate ulcerative colitis.

CDR3 bases: TGTGCCAGCACCAGCGCATCCGCGCTCTCCTACGAGCAGTACTTC. Amino acid sequence: CASTSASALSYEQYF. The J gene is TRBJ2-7, the V gene TRBV5-4; D is ambiguous. V lost 6 bases to trimming and J lost 0 bases, with 16 bases between them. Per germline, CDR1 SGHNT and CDR2 YYREEE (reference sequence). This CDR3 comprises 15 residues.